The 18 T cell receptor beta chains below all came from one sample that was sequenced in a study of post-analysis software for immune sequencing data. TCR beta libraries were prepared from cDNA with unique molecular identifiers. TCRdb processed the PCR reads anew with MiXCR; each CDR3 protein has one entry. The data contain 500,000 to 600,000 distinct CDR3 sequences, roughly 45% of them singletons. Study-level results: TRBV5-6, TRBV5-1 and TRBV20-1 belonged to a set of a few TRBV segments that were more frequent in patients than controls.

No antigen has been identified for these receptors. The sample comprised blood. These receptors were collected from a girl between 5 and 17 years old with multiple sclerosis.

The chain is built from TRBV6-1 and TRBJ2-7; 8 bases fit TRBD2. The CDR3 covers 15 residues. Germline V CDR1 and CDR2: MNHNS, SASEGT. Germline trimming cut 8 bases from V and 0 bases from J; bases unmatched to any gene: 9. CDR3 sequence reads: CASGRLALSSYEQYF. The CDR3 DNA reads as TGTGCCAGCGGACGACTAGCGCTCAGCTCCTACGAGCAGTACTTC.

This chain links TRBV4-1 with TRBJ1-5; D remains ambiguous. Germline V gene sequence: CDR1 MGHRA, CDR2 YSYEKL. This CDR3 is built from 15 residues. V was clipped by 6 bases and J by 0 bases, with 12 bases between them. CDR3 nucleotide sequence: TGCGCCAGCAGACACTCCGCGGATAGCAATCAGCCCCAGCATTTT. Its translation is CASRHSADSNQPQHF.

This clonotype turned up a few times. One junction end disagrees with the germline gene, perhaps due to a read error. This chain links TRBV29-1 with TRBJ1-2, with D unresolved. The V gene's germline CDR1 is SQVTM and CDR2 ANQGSEA. The CDR3 spans 14 residues. The DNA of the CDR3 is TGCAGCGTTGGACGGGCTAGGGAGGACTACGGCTACACCTTC. This sequence encodes CSVGRAREDYGYTF. Variable domain in full (rest from reference TRBV29-1 and TRBJ1-2): SAVISQKPSRDICQRGTSLTIQCQVDSQVTMMFWYRQQPGQSLTLIATANQGSEATYESGFVIDKFPISRPNLTFSTLTVSNMSPEDSSIYLCSVGRAREDYGYTFGSGTRLTVV.

The chain has TRBV18 and TRBJ2-2; tentatively, D is TRBD1 (5 bases). Trimming shortened V by 6 bases and J by 4 bases, and 12 bases separated the two germline ends. CDR1 and CDR2 from the germline V gene are KGHSH and LQKENI. The CDR3 has 14 residues. This chain's CDR3 is CASSYKGLTGELFF. CDR3 sequence (DNA): TGTGCCAGCTCCTATAAGGGGCTCACCGGGGAGCTGTTTTTT. Based on the CDR3 plus reference TRBV18 and TRBJ2-2, the full variable domain is NAGVMQNPRHLVRRRGQEARLRCSPMKGHSHVYWYRQLPEEGLKFMVYLQKENIIDESGMPKERFSAEFPKEGPSILRIQQVVRGDSAAYFCASSYKGLTGELFFGEGSRLTVL.

The rearrangement links TRBV5-1 to TRBJ2-7, with D possibly TRBD2 on 5 matching bases. This CDR3 comprises 15 residues. The germline V and J ends were trimmed by 0 bases and 5 bases, with 15 bases remaining between them. Germline values: CDR1 SGHRS, CDR2 YFSETQ. CDR3 amino acids: CASSLDGLRLHEQYF. CDR3 nucleotides: TGCGCCAGCAGCTTGGACGGACTTCGGTTGCACGAGCAGTACTTC.

Regarding this clonotype: One junction end does not reproduce the germline sequence, and a read error may be involved. The chain recombines TRBV5-1 with TRBJ2-1; the D is unclear. CDR1 is SGHRS, CDR2 YFSETQ, per germline. This CDR3 has 14 amino acids. The CDR3 is CARSLEDLYNEQFF. Written as DNA, the CDR3 is TGCGCCAGAAGCTTGGAAGACTTATACAATGAGCAGTTCTTC.

The genes are TRBV6-2 or TRBV6-3 and TRBJ1-2, with 7 bases lining up with TRBD1. J was trimmed by 6 bases and V by 0 bases; bases with no gene match: 4. In germline, CDR1 is MNHEY, CDR2 SVGEGT. The CDR3 loop spans 14 amino acids. The CDR3 loop is CASSYSNGQDGYTF. In DNA form, the CDR3 reads TGTGCCAGCAGTTACTCCAACGGACAGGATGGCTACACCTTC.

Concerning this clonotype: At one end, the junction sequence differs from germline, possibly due to a read error. The J gene is TRBJ2-2, the V gene TRBV29-1; tentative D call: TRBD2 (5 bases). Germline V gives CDR1 SQVTM, CDR2 ANQGSEA. The CDR3 is 15 residues long. The CDR3 loop is CSVGTAWEGSGELFF. CDR3 DNA sequence: TGCAGCGTTGGAACGGCCTGGGAAGGGTCCGGGGAGTTGTTTTTT.

This clonotype was seen more than once but under ten times. The chain carries TRBV4-1 and TRBJ2-3, with D hard to call. Trimming took 0 bases from V and 7 from J, leaving 8 bases between them. The length of the CDR3 is 13 residues. Germline CDR1 and CDR2: MGHRA and YSYEKL. The CDR3 nucleotides read TGCGCCAGCAGCCAAGATACTGACTATACGCAGTATTTT. Translating it yields CASSQDTDYTQYF.

J is TRBJ2-1 and V is TRBV5-1; D gene unclear. The CDR3 totals 11 residues. V was cut by 4 bases and J by 9 bases, with 8 bases left in between. Looked up from germline, CDR1 is SGHRS and CDR2 is YFSETQ. DNA for the CDR3: TGCGCCAGCAGCGAGTATGGTGAGCAGTTCTTC. It specifies CASSEYGEQFF.

This CDR3 reads CAISEKREVQQYF. In nucleotides, the CDR3 is TGTGCCATCAGTGAGAAGCGGGAGGTTCAGCAGTACTTC. The chain has TRBV10-3 and TRBJ2-7; 9 positions agree with TRBD2. The germline V gene has CDR1 ENHRY and CDR2 SYGVKD. The CDR3 spans 13 residues. The junction had 4 bases not matched to a gene; V was cut back by 2 bases and J by 8 bases.

The rearrangement uses TRBV2 and TRBJ2-7; TRBD1 matches 7 bases. Trimming at V came to 8 bases and at J to 2 bases, leaving 9 bases not matched to a gene. The CDR3 totals 14 residues. Germline V gene lookup returns CDR1 SNHLY and CDR2 FYNNEI. DNA of the CDR3: TGTGCCAGCCTGGGGACAGACAAAACCTACGAGCAGTACTTC. Its protein product is CASLGTDKTYEQYF.

The J gene is TRBJ2-1, the V gene TRBV20-1; D remains unclear. The CDR3 covers 14 residues. Germline CDR1 reads DFQATT; CDR2 reads SNEGSKA (reference sequence). Trimming removed 1 base at V and 7 bases at J, with 14 bases between. The CDR3 coding sequence is TGCAGTGCTAGAGGAACAGTAGAATGGAATGAGCAGTTCTTC. Translation gives CSARGTVEWNEQFF.

The chain carries TRBV11-2 and TRBJ2-4, with TRBD2 as a possible D gene (6 bases). The J call may be in error: the DNA end matches TRBJ2-5 better. Germline assignment: CDR1 SGHAT and CDR2 FQNNGV. The CDR3 sequence is 16 residues long. The CDR3 sequence: CASSPGAGRHQETQYF. DNA for the CDR3: TGTGCCAGCAGCCCCGGAGCAGGGAGGCACCAAGAGACCCAGTACTTC.

This clonotype has only a few counts. The V gene is TRBV5-1, the J gene TRBJ2-3; 11 nucleotides align to TRBD2. Germline assignment: CDR1 SGHRS and CDR2 YFSETQ. The CDR3 runs to 16 residues. J was trimmed by 6 bases and V by 4 bases; bases with no gene match: 10. This CDR3 reads CASSPSTSGVPDTQYF. CDR3 coding DNA: TGCGCCAGCAGCCCCTCGACTAGCGGGGTCCCGGATACGCAGTATTTT.

With regard to this clonotype: A much more abundant neighbour one base away suggests this may be a read error. The chain couples TRBV3-1 to TRBJ2-1, with D unclear. The assigned J gene may be wrong: the sequence end matches TRBJ2-7 better. CDR1 is LGHDT, CDR2 YNNKEL, per germline (reference sequence). CDR3 length: 13 amino acids. CDR3 in DNA: TGTGCCAGCAGCCAAGGGGTATACAATGAGCAGTACTTC. This translates into CASSQGVYNEQYF.

The chain's CDR3 is CASSPRTGMTEAFF. For the CDR3, the DNA is TGTGCCAGTAGTCCAAGGACAGGGATGACTGAAGCTTTCTTT. This chain connects TRBV19 to TRBJ1-1; 8 bases agree with TRBD1. Germline CDR1 reads LNHDA; CDR2 reads SQIVND (reference sequence). This CDR3 region has 14 residues. The V segment lost 5 bases and the J segment 5 bases; nucleotides outside the gene matches: 7.

Note on this clonotype: The junction departs from germline at one end; a sequencing error may be responsible. The J gene is TRBJ2-4, the V gene TRBV6-5; D remains unclear. The DNA matches TRBJ2-7 better at its end, which makes the J call doubtful. Germline loops: CDR1 MNHEY, CDR2 SVGAGI. The CDR3 is made up of 14 amino acids. The DNA for the CDR3 is TGTGCCAGCAGTTACGACCGAGGCTCCCACGAGCAGTACTTC. This encodes CASSYDRGSHEQYF.